This TCR beta chain emerged from a study of control samples from healthy donors and cancer patients. J gave up 4 bases and V 1 base, and 14 bases lay outside the gene matches. CDR1 SGHNT and CDR2 YENEEA come from the germline V gene. The CDR3 length is 18 residues. Libraries were prepared by immunoSEQ multiplex PCR; TCRdb keeps only in-frame clonotypes and omits some of them. The data contain tens of thousands of clones, around 87% of them singletons. The chain couples TRBV11-3 to TRBJ1-1, with TRBD1 identical over 8 bases. Input material: blood. This receptor was identified in a woman between 50 and 59 years old in good health. The CDR3 DNA sequence: TGTGCCAGCAGCTTAGTAGCCGCCGGCAGGGGGCGCTTCACTGAAGCTTTCTTT. Protein sequence: CASSLVAAGRGRFTEAFF.